This TCR beta chain was captured by sequencing in a study of blood T cell repertoires in COVID-19. About the research overall: In each case, the material was cDNA or gDNA derived from T cells, B-cell-depleted T cells, or PBMCs.

Using immunoSEQ multiplex PCR, the repertoire was profiled, and TCRdb retains in-frame clones only, with some absent. This sample has hundreds of thousands of clones, with around 84% found just once. Germline V gene data show CDR1 as KGHDR and CDR2 as SFDVKD. Trimming took off 5 bases at V and 1 base at J, with 10 bases between the two ends. The CDR3 contains 15 residues. This sequence joins TRBV24-1 and TRBJ2-2; possibly TRBD1 for D (6 bases). This clonotype was obtained from a man in his forties or fifties with acute or convalescent COVID-19. Sequencing was performed on peripheral blood. CDR3 region: CATSGLDRNTGELFF. CDR3 DNA: TGTGCCACCAGTGGATTGGACAGGAACACCGGGGAGCTGTTTTTT.